This T cell receptor (beta chain) was found in a study of T cells in Graves' hyperthyroidism and ophthalmopathy. Study-level findings and limits: In blood, most of the thyroid clonotypes expanded above 0.001 were also present.

CDR1 is SNHLY and CDR2 is FYNNEI in the germline V gene. V gave up 7 bases and J gave up 1 base, with 13 bases separating them. The CDR3 is 14 amino acids. On this clonotype itself: Its cognate antigen is unknown.

The TCR beta CDR3 regions underwent amplification using RNA transcripts as the source. TCR CDR3 underwent first-round RT-PCR with the HTBI primer set. TCRdb reanalysed the multiplex PCR reads using MiXCR and keeps one entry per CDR3 protein. The sample gives hundreds of thousands of distinct CDR3 sequences, roughly 15% of which show up once; roughly 10% is in the top ten. Material: blood. This TCR was sampled from a woman aged 18-29 years with Graves' hyperthyroidism. J is TRBJ1-2 and V is TRBV2, with no clear D. DNA for the CDR3: TGTGCCAGCACAAAAGAGGGAATTAACTATGGCTACACCTTC. This encodes CASTKEGINYGYTF.